Below are 28 T cell receptor beta chains sequenced from a single sample in a study of tumor and adjacent non-tumor tissue in lung cancer. TCRbeta libraries were built with three rounds of nested PCR, modified from ARM-PCR. TCRdb fed the multiplex PCR reads into MiXCR, producing one record per CDR3 protein. The sample contains tens of thousands of distinct CDR3 sequences, over 70% of which appear only once. This sample's RNA came from whole unsorted tissue. Sequencing was performed on lung tumor tissue. These receptor sequences come from a woman between 50 and 59 years old with non-small cell lung cancer.

In this sample, this clonotype turned up a few times. This may arise from a read error, as a much more abundant clone is one base away. This chain joins TRBV28 and TRBJ2-1; possible D gene TRBD2, 6 bases. The length of the CDR3 is 14 residues. Germline lookup yields CDR1 MDHEN and CDR2 SYDVKM. V lost 3 bases, J lost 7 bases, and 13 bases lay in between. Written as DNA, the CDR3 is TGTGCCAGCAGTTTTGCGGGAAGGGTTAATGAGCAGTTCTTC. Translated: CASSFAGRVNEQFF. The whole variable domain, filled in from reference TRBV28 and TRBJ2-1, reads DVKVTQSSRYLVKRTGEKVFLECVQDMDHENMFWYRQDPGLGLRLIYFSYDVKMKEKGDIPEGYSVSREKKERFSLILESASTNQTSMYLCASSFAGRVNEQFFGPGTRLTVL.

The chain uses TRBV6-5 and TRBJ2-7, with 8 bases lining up with TRBD2. Germline CDR1 and CDR2: MNHEY and SVGAGI. Germline trimming cut 7 bases from V and 2 bases from J; bases unmatched to any gene: 7. CDR3 length equals 14 residues. The DNA for the CDR3 is TGTGCCAGCATAGGACTAGCAGGACCCTACGAGCAGTACTTC. Amino acid sequence: CASIGLAGPYEQYF.

On this clonotype itself: Possible read error: a much larger clone is one base away. The chain has TRBV30 and TRBJ1-1, with D uncertain. This CDR3 comprises 12 residues. Deletions cut 4 bases from V and 3 bases from J, with 9 bases between. Germline assignment: CDR1 GTSNPN and CDR2 SVGIG (reference sequence). The CDR3 here is CAWTLEHTEAFF. DNA of the CDR3: TGTGCCTGGACTCTGGAACACACTGAAGCTTTCTTT.

As concerns this clonotype: The germline gene is not matched at one end of the junction; a read error may be the cause. The gene calls are TRBV12-3 or TRBV12-4 and TRBJ1-5; D call uncertain. There are 13 residues in the CDR3. CDR3 sequence reads: CASNLGNNQSQHF. Written as DNA, the CDR3 is TGTGCCAGCAATTTGGGGAACAATCAGTCCCAGCATTTT.

This chain joins TRBV6-2 or TRBV6-3 and TRBJ2-2; the D gene is possibly TRBD2 (5 bases). CDR1 is MNHEY, CDR2 SVGEGT, per germline. CDR3 length equals 15 residues. V lost 6 bases and J lost 9, with 20 bases in between. DNA of the CDR3: TGTGCCAGCAGCCCAACATTCGCGGGTACCCGGGAGCTGTTTTTT. This encodes CASSPTFAGTRELFF.

On this clonotype itself: This is likely a read error, given that the CDR3 carries no conserved phenylalanine or tryptophan at its end. The genes are TRBV12-3 or TRBV12-4 and TRBJ2-2, with TRBD1 matching over 9 bases. CDR3 size: 16 residues. The CDR3 here is CASRPPQGAKTGELFS. CDR3 nucleotides: TGTGCCAGTAGGCCCCCACAGGGGGCGAAGACCGGGGAGCTGTTTTCT.

This clonotype was counted many times. In DNA form, the CDR3 reads TGTGCCAGCAGTTTGGCAGACTTGGTTAGCTACGAGCAGTACTTC. It yields the protein CASSLADLVSYEQYF. V gene TRBV28 combines with J gene TRBJ2-7; no firm D call. Deletions cut 3 bases from V and 3 bases from J, with 15 bases between. The CDR3 has 15 residues. Germline CDR1 MDHEN, CDR2 SYDVKM.

This clonotype appeared once. The rearrangement joins TRBV7-3 to TRBJ2-6; D not resolved. V was clipped by 6 bases and J by 3 bases, with 12 bases between them. The CDR3 is made up of 15 amino acids. Per the germline V gene, CDR1 is SGHTA and CDR2 is FQGTGA. This CDR3 reads CASRPLDGGANVLTF. The CDR3 nucleotides read TGTGCCAGCAGGCCGCTAGACGGTGGGGCCAACGTCCTGACTTTC.

With respect to this clonotype: Possible read error: a much larger clone is one base away. The chain is built from TRBV24-1 and TRBJ2-5; D call uncertain. Trimming left V 2 bases short and J 5 bases short, with 11 bases between. The CDR3 consists of 14 residues. CDR1 is KGHDR and CDR2 is SFDVKD in the germline V gene. CDR3 nucleotide sequence: TGTGCCACCAGTGATTCGGTGGGAACGGAGACCCAGTACTTC. Translation gives CATSDSVGTETQYF.

Turning to this clonotype: A junction end diverges from the germline sequence, so it may reflect a read error. This rearrangement joins TRBV20-1 to TRBJ1-5, with D possibly being TRBD1 or TRBD2 (5 bases each). The J call is doubtful: the DNA matches TRBJ2-3 better. Germline lookup yields CDR1 DFQATT and CDR2 SNEGSKA (reference sequence). This CDR3 has 15 residues. The CDR3 sequence is CNAKTLGDPYQPQYF. The CDR3 region has the DNA TGCAATGCTAAAACTTTGGGGGACCCTTATCAGCCCCAGTATTTT.

As regards this clonotype: This sequence may be a read error, since a much larger clone differs from it by one base. This chain uses TRBV20-1 with TRBJ2-7; 7 bases are shared with TRBD1. This CDR3 is 11 amino acids long. Per the germline V gene, CDR1 is DFQATT and CDR2 is SNEGSKA (reference sequence). V lost 7 bases to trimming and J lost 4 bases; unmatched junction nucleotides: 4. The CDR3 loop reads CSGMTGYEQYF. The CDR3 nucleotides read TGCAGTGGCATGACAGGGTACGAGCAGTACTTC.

The rearrangement uses TRBV30 and TRBJ1-4; no clear D gene. Germline values: CDR1 GTSNPN, CDR2 SVGIG (reference sequence). V was pared by 2 bases and J by 8 bases, with 15 bases between. The CDR3 is 14 residues long. Here the CDR3 DNA reads TGTGCCTGGAGTTCGGGCCCATTGGCGGAAAAACTGTTTTTT. Protein sequence: CAWSSGPLAEKLFF.

The CDR3 DNA is TGTGCCAGCAGTCTCGGGACTAGCACGATATACGAGCAGTACTTC. Residues: CASSLGTSTIYEQYF. The rearrangement joins TRBV6-6 to TRBJ2-7; TRBD2 matches 9 bases. Germline V gene sequence: CDR1 MNHNY, CDR2 SVGAGI (reference sequence). CDR3 length equals 15 residues. The J segment lost 4 bases and the V segment lost 5 bases, leaving 9 bases of the junction unmatched.

The V call is TRBV4-2, the J call TRBJ2-3; 10 bases map to TRBD2. The CDR3 is 17 amino acids. Germline values: CDR1 LGHNA, CDR2 YNFKEQ. The junction had 10 bases not matched to a gene; V was cut back by 3 bases and J by 4 bases. CDR3 nucleotide sequence: TGTGCCAGCAGCCATGAGGGGGGACTAGCGAGATCAGATACGCAGTATTTT. Its translation is CASSHEGGLARSDTQYF.

In regard to this clonotype: Just one base apart from a much larger clone, this may be a read error. V gene TRBV7-9 combines with J gene TRBJ2-3, with D perhaps matching TRBD2 (6 bases). In germline, CDR1 is SEHNR, CDR2 FQNEAQ (reference sequence). The CDR3 extends over 15 amino acids. The CDR3 DNA follows: TGTGCCAGGAGCTTAGGCGGAGGGAGCACAGATACGCAGTATTTT. This gives the protein CARSLGGGSTDTQYF.

Turning to this clonotype: The junction shows a germline mismatch at one end, possibly a read error. The V gene is TRBV12-3 or TRBV12-4, the J gene TRBJ1-2, with 8 bases that match TRBD1. CDR3 length equals 15 residues. The CDR3 is CASSLRVQGANGYTF. The CDR3 DNA reads as TGTGCCAGTAGTTTAAGGGTGCAGGGGGCTAATGGCTACACCTTC.

The chain combines TRBV12-3 or TRBV12-4 with TRBJ2-7; D is unclear. The CDR3 runs to 12 residues. Trimming shortened V by 9 bases and J by 9 bases, and 18 bases separated the two germline ends. The CDR3 sequence: CARSPRLERQYF. CDR3 bases: TGTGCCAGGAGTCCCCGGCTGGAGCGGCAGTACTTC.

As for this clonotype: Since a much larger clone is just one base distant, this may be a read error. The gene calls are TRBV11-2 and TRBJ2-1; TRBD2 agrees at 12 bases. The CDR3 is 17 amino acids. Germline V CDR1 and CDR2: SGHAT, FQNNGV. Germline trimming cut 1 base from V and 8 bases from J; bases unmatched to any gene: 9. The CDR3 sequence is CASSLVSSGRAAHEQFF. CDR3 nucleotides: TGTGCCAGCAGCTTAGTGTCTAGCGGGAGGGCCGCCCATGAGCAGTTCTTC.

This clonotype was seen many times. The chain has TRBV20-1 and TRBJ1-6; perhaps TRBD1 as D (5 bases). The germline V gene has CDR1 DFQATT and CDR2 SNEGSKA (reference sequence). The germline V and J ends were trimmed by 0 bases and 7 bases, with 10 bases remaining between them. The CDR3 runs 14 residues. The CDR3 DNA follows: TGCAGTGCTAGAGATGGCAGGGAGAATTCACCCCTCCACTTT. As protein: CSARDGRENSPLHF.

To note about this clonotype: This may come from a read error, since a much larger clone is one base off. The chain employs TRBV7-9 and TRBJ2-7; either TRBD1 or TRBD2 may supply D (5 bases each). The V and J ends lost 5 bases and 7 bases respectively, with 15 bases between them. CDR1 is SEHNR and CDR2 is FQNEAQ in the germline V gene (reference sequence). The CDR3 loop spans 13 amino acids. CDR3 in amino acids: CASSPRDPMEQYF. CDR3 coding DNA: TGTGCCAGCAGCCCCCGGGACCCGATGGAGCAGTACTTC.

About this clonotype itself: Possible read error: a much larger clone is one base away. The V and J genes are TRBV5-1 and TRBJ2-7; TRBD2 might be the D (5 bases). Germline V CDR1 and CDR2: SGHRS, YFSETQ. The CDR3 consists of 15 residues. Trimming took off 4 bases at V and 4 bases at J, with 18 bases between the two ends. The CDR3 sequence is CASSGGLVGVYEQYF. As DNA, the CDR3 is TGCGCCAGCAGCGGCGGACTGGTCGGGGTTTACGAGCAGTACTTC. Based on the CDR3 plus reference TRBV5-1 and TRBJ2-7, the full variable domain is KAGVTQTPRYLIKTRGQQVTLSCSPISGHRSVSWYQQTPGQGLQFLFEYFSETQRNKGNFPGRFSGRQFSNSRSEMNVSTLELGDSALYLCASSGGLVGVYEQYFGPGTRLTVT.

As for this clonotype: Being one base from a much bigger clone, this may be a read error. This sequence joins TRBV28 and TRBJ2-7, with TRBD2 matching over 12 bases. Germline V gene data show CDR1 as MDHEN and CDR2 as SYDVKM. The CDR3 extends over 17 amino acids. V shed 5 bases, J shed 5 bases, and the junction held 13 bases outside the gene matches. The CDR3 bases are TGTGCCAGCAGTGGGGCCTCCAGGACTAGCGGGATGGACGAGCAGTACTTC. This sequence encodes CASSGASRTSGMDEQYF.

The chain is built from TRBV10-1 and TRBJ2-3; no clear D gene. The ends were cut back, 0 bases at V and 9 bases at J, with 16 bases in the middle. Germline values: CDR1 WNHNN, CDR2 SYGVQD (reference sequence). CDR3 length: 15 residues. CDR3 amino acids: CASSESIQRLETQYF. DNA of the CDR3: TGCGCCAGCAGTGAGTCGATTCAGCGTTTAGAAACGCAGTATTTT.

Points on this clonotype: A clone one base away is much larger, so this may be a read error. The chain recombines TRBV10-2 with TRBJ1-6, with 9 bases aligning to TRBD1. Germline V lookup: CDR1 WSHSY, CDR2 SAAADI. This CDR3 contains 14 residues. The DNA for the CDR3 is TGCGCCAGCAGCCGGGACAGGGCCAATTCACGCCTCCACTTT. Protein sequence: CASSRDRANSRLHF.

The genes are TRBV20-1 and TRBJ2-7, with 7 bases that match TRBD2. Germline-derived CDR1 and CDR2 are DFQATT and SNEGSKA (reference sequence). J lost 1 base, V lost 3 bases, and 18 bases had no gene match. The CDR3 is made up of 18 amino acids. CDR3 DNA: TGCAGTGCTAGTCGACCCATCGTTCGGGGGGATATATCCTACGAGCAGTACTTC. The encoded protein is CSASRPIVRGDISYEQYF.

The chain has TRBV12-3 or TRBV12-4 and TRBJ2-5; 8 nucleotides align to TRBD2. V shed 9 bases and J 3 bases; nucleotides not matched to a gene: 6. CDR3 size: 13 residues. The CDR3 sequence is CASKRGREETQYF. The CDR3 DNA reads as TGTGCCAGTAAGCGGGGGAGGGAAGAGACCCAGTACTTC.

In regard to this clonotype: Mismatch with germline at one junction end may stem from a read error. The rearrangement joins TRBV5-1 to TRBJ1-1; a possible D gene is TRBD1 (5 bases). Germline-derived CDR1 and CDR2 are SGHRS and YFSETQ. CDR3 length: 14 amino acids. Written as DNA, the CDR3 is TGCACCAGCAGCTCCAGGGCTTTGGACACTGGAGCTTTCTTT. Translation: CTSSSRALDTGAFF.

The rearrangement links TRBV10-3 to TRBJ1-3; D is uncertain. This CDR3 contains 14 residues. The germline CDR1 and CDR2 sequences are ENHRY and SYGVKD. Trimming left V 10 bases short and J 0 bases short, with 13 bases between. CDR3 amino acids: CATKDAGSGNTIYF. CDR3 nucleotide sequence: TGTGCCACCAAGGATGCTGGCTCTGGAAACACCATATATTTT.